This T cell receptor beta chain derives from a study of beta chain features in type 1 diabetes. Study-wide background: Across the samples, roughly 99 million sorted cells were examined in total.

This clone occurred a few times. V lost 7 bases to trimming and J lost 2 bases, with 14 bases between them. Germline V gene data show CDR1 as MDHEN and CDR2 as SYDVKM. CDR3 length equals 14 residues. Expressed TCRB transcripts were sequenced because the isolated RNA had all been reverse transcribed beforehand. The method was immunoSEQ multiplex PCR; TCRdb's version includes in-frame clones alone and lacks a portion of them. The table records about 180,000 clones, approximately 13% of them present only once. The chain links TRBV28 to TRBJ1-2; D is uncertain. The sample consisted of central memory CD4+ T cells from blood. The receptor's source is a woman in her late teens or twenties in good health. CDR3 amino acids: CASTIEGQNYGYTF. For the CDR3, the DNA is TGTGCCAGCACTATCGAGGGTCAGAACTATGGCTACACCTTC.